This T cell receptor beta chain was documented in a study of CD8 T cells in Susac syndrome. TCR beta was sequenced from blood CD8+ and CD4+ T cells. The multiple sclerosis control group was made up of treatment-naive patients with stable or active relapsing-remitting disease. Negative isolation was applied to CD8+ and CD4+ T cells, and FACS enrichment was applied to TEMRA cells. There are a few counts of this clonotype. Roughly 0.5 to 1 ug RNA was reverse transcribed with random hexamers. The method of amplification for TCR beta CDR3 was immunoSEQ multiplex PCR, covering 54 Vbeta and 13 Jbeta. TCRdb passed the immunoSEQ multiplex PCR reads through MiXCR, listing each CDR3 protein once. This sample has a few hundred thousand distinct CDR3 sequences; about 88% occur once, and the top ten carry more than 0.15%. V shed 4 bases and J shed 0 bases, with 13 bases lying between them. Germline V gene lookup returns CDR1 SGHTA and CDR2 FQGTGA. The CDR3 has 15 residues.

Sequenced input: CD8+ T cells from PBMCs. This receptor was obtained from a human donor with multiple sclerosis. The V gene is TRBV7-3, the J gene TRBJ2-7; D call uncertain. CDR3 in amino acids: CASSSDGTGSYEQYF. The CDR3 nucleotides read TGTGCCAGCAGCTCGGACGGTACGGGCTCCTACGAGCAGTACTTC.